The source of this TCR beta chain is a study of T cell changes during pregnancy in multiple sclerosis. Produced via immunoSEQ multiplex PCR; TCRdb's table is partial and in-frame only. In the table there are 20,000 to 25,000 clones, 85% of which are singletons. CDR3 length: 16 residues. V lost 4 bases and J 5 bases, leaving 21 bases between the germline ends. Germline-derived CDR1 and CDR2 are SGHDT and YYEEEE. This specimen was CD8+ T cells from peripheral blood mononuclear cells, taken in the first trimester of pregnancy. This TCR derives from a female donor in good health, enrolled as a control in a pregnancy study. The chain carries TRBV5-6 and TRBJ1-1, with D perhaps TRBD1 (5 bases). The CDR3 sequence is CASSPGMWGVRTEAFF. The CDR3 nucleotides are TGTGCCAGCAGCCCTGGTATGTGGGGGGTGAGGACTGAAGCTTTCTTT.